This T cell receptor (beta chain) comes out of a study of cytomegalovirus exposure and HLA in healthy donors. Germline assignment: CDR1 LNHNV and CDR2 YYDKDF (reference sequence). Trimming took 0 bases from V and 9 from J, leaving 21 bases between them. CDR3 length: 18 amino acids. 13 Jbeta primers and 60 Vbeta primers were used for the PCR. The repertoire was sequenced with immunoSEQ multiplex PCR; TCRdb's copy has only in-frame clones and lacks some. The sample lists 150,000 to 160,000 clones; roughly 74% were seen once. The J gene is TRBJ1-6, the V gene TRBV15, with D possibly TRBD1 on 6 matching bases. Sequencing used PBMCs. The receptor comes from a man aged 18 to 30 in good health and CMV-seronegative. CDR3 nucleotides: TGTGCCACCAGCAGAGATCCGTTTACACAGGGTTGGAGTTCACCCCTCCACTTT. Its translation: CATSRDPFTQGWSSPLHF. The full variable domain, with the rest looked up from reference TRBV15 and TRBJ1-6, is DAMVIQNPRYQVTQFGKPVTLSCSQTLNHNVMYWYQQKSSQAPKLLFHYYDKDFNNEADTPDNFQSRRPNTSFCFLDIRSPGLGDTAMYLCATSRDPFTQGWSSPLHFGNGTRLTVT.